The clone carrying this T cell receptor beta chain was detected ten times or more. Its specificity is unknown. During construction of the library, unique molecular identifiers were attached to individual cDNA molecules for quantitative, reproducible TCR counting. Each CDR3 protein gets one entry after TCRdb re-called the RACE reads with MiXCR. The sample consists of 80,000 to 95,000 distinct CDR3 sequences, approximately 11% of them appearing once. Time point: patch test 1, 2 weeks after DPC sensitization. Described treatment: therapeutic diphenylcyclopropenone sensitization with weekly scalp DPC. This specimen comes from a study of human T cells and chemical hapten exposure. Study-wide results and limits: Counts of TCRs above 1 in 1000 frequency stayed unchanged with DPC sensitization.

The material was whole blood, obtained in connection with sensitization to the hapten diphenylcyclopropenone (DPC). This sequence was found in a woman aged 50 to 65 with alopecia areata. Some clones in this sample may be carry-over from other donors' samples.

The CDR3 coding sequence is TGTGCCTGGAGTGTACCTCCGGGTAAAATGGAAGCTTTCTTT. Amino acid sequence: CAWSVPPGKMEAFF. This chain joins TRBV30 and TRBJ1-1; D gene unclear. The germline V gene has CDR1 GTSNPN and CDR2 SVGIG (reference sequence). Trimming left V 0 bases short and J 8 bases short, with 16 bases between. CDR3 size: 14 residues. The full variable domain, its missing parts supplied by reference TRBV30 and TRBJ1-1, is SQTIHQWPATLVQPVGSPLSLECTVEGTSNPNLYWYRQAAGRGLQLLFYSVGIGQISSEVPQNLSASRPQDRQFILSSKKLLLSDSGFYLCAWSVPPGKMEAFFGQGTRLTVV.